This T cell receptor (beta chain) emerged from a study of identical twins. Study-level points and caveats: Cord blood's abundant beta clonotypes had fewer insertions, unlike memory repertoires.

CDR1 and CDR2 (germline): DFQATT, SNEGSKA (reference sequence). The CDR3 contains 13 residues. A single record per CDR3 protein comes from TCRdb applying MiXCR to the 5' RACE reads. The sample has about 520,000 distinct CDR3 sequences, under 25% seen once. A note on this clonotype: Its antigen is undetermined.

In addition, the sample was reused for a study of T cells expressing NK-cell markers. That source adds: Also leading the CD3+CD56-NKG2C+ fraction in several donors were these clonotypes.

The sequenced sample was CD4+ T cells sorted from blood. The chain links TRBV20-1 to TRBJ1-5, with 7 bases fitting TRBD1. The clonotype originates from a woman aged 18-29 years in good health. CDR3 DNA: TGCAGCACCTCAGGGGGTCCCGATCAGCCCCAGCATTTT. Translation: CSTSGGPDQPQHF.